These 5 T cell receptor beta chains originate from one sample sequenced in a study of monozygotic twins with inflammatory bowel disease. Following a re-call of the 5' RACE reads, TCRdb has one entry per CDR3 protein and lacks DNA. The specimen's table records about 210,000 distinct CDR3 sequences. The specimen sequenced was blood. Source of these receptors: a human donor with ulcerative colitis or Crohn's disease, or a healthy co-twin of an affected twin (not recorded which).

The chain links TRBV5-4 to TRBJ2-1; the TCRdb D gene call, TRBD2, has no DNA to confirm it. Per germline, CDR1 SGHNT and CDR2 YYREEE (reference sequence). The length of the CDR3 is 16 residues. CDR3 amino acids: CASSFRTSGSRNEQFF.

V gene TRBV5-4 combines with J gene TRBJ1-1; as DNA is missing, the TRBD1 call by TCRdb cannot be tested. The CDR3 sequence is 15 residues long. Germline V gene lookup returns CDR1 SGHNT and CDR2 YYREEE (reference sequence). This chain's CDR3 is CASSLSPRGDTEAFF.

The CDR3 loop reads CASSPREGYNEQFF. This chain joins TRBV7-9 and TRBJ2-1; TCRdb's D call, TRBD2, is unchecked because there is no DNA. CDR3 length: 14 residues. From germline, CDR1 is SEHNR and CDR2 FQNEAQ (reference sequence).

CDR3 region: CASRKDSYNEQFF. The rearrangement uses TRBV5-4 and TRBJ2-1; lacking DNA, the TRBD1 call made by TCRdb goes unchecked. Per germline, CDR1 SGHNT and CDR2 YYREEE (reference sequence). The CDR3 is 13 amino acids.

This CDR3 reads CAGGGLSMNTEAFF. The J gene is TRBJ1-1, the V gene TRBV7-9. Germline loops: CDR1 SEHNR, CDR2 FQNEAQ (reference sequence). There are 14 residues in the CDR3.